The 10 T cell receptor beta chains presented below share a single source sample, sequenced in a study of somatic mutations in cytotoxic T cells in rheumatoid arthritis. Clones were read by immunoSEQ multiplex PCR, and TCRdb kept only the in-frame ones, dropping some. Here the sample spans 13,000 or so clones, 74% being singletons. The sample taken for sequencing was CD8+ T cells sorted from blood. The receptors were sampled from an adult with rheumatoid arthritis.

This clone was seen just once. The chain carries TRBV7-9 and TRBJ2-7; no reliable D call. Germline values: CDR1 SEHNR, CDR2 FQNEAQ (reference sequence). This CDR3 is built from 12 residues. V lost 5 bases to trimming and J lost 0 bases, with 5 bases between them. The CDR3 sequence: CASSPPSYEQYF. The CDR3, as DNA: TGTGCCAGCAGCCCCCCCTCCTACGAGCAGTACTTC.

The chain couples TRBV27 to TRBJ2-3; D possibly matches TRBD1 or TRBD2 (5 bases each). The germline CDR1 and CDR2 sequences are MNHEY and SMNVEV (reference sequence). The CDR3 runs to 13 residues. Trimming stripped 9 bases from V and 2 bases from J, with 12 bases between. CDR3 bases: TGTGCCAGTACGGGACCGACCACAGATACGCAGTATTTT. Protein: CASTGPTTDTQYF.

V usage is TRBV30 and J usage is TRBJ1-5, with D possibly TRBD1 on 5 matching bases. V lost 1 base to trimming and J lost 7 bases, with 14 bases between them. The germline gives CDR1 GTSNPN, CDR2 SVGIG (reference sequence). CDR3 length: 14 residues. The CDR3: CAWSGGQGGQPQHF. DNA for the CDR3: TGTGCCTGGAGTGGTGGGCAGGGAGGACAGCCCCAGCATTTT.

The chain has TRBV5-5 and TRBJ2-2; possibly TRBD2 for D (7 bases). The CDR3 has 19 residues. Trimming pared 6 bases from V and 0 bases from J, leaving 24 bases between. In germline, CDR1 is SGHKS, CDR2 YYEKEE (reference sequence). The chain's CDR3 is CASTHLLRGTIANTGELFF. For the CDR3, the DNA is TGTGCCAGCACCCACCTCTTGCGGGGGACAATCGCGAACACCGGGGAGCTGTTTTTT.

V gene TRBV7-8 combines with J gene TRBJ1-6; no reliable D call. Germline V gives CDR1 SGHVS, CDR2 FQNEAQ. V lost 1 base to trimming and J lost 13 bases, with 11 bases between them. This CDR3 comprises 13 residues. DNA for the CDR3: TGTGCCAGCAGCTTAGTGCCGGGGAATCCCCTCCACTTT. Amino acid sequence: CASSLVPGNPLHF.

The V gene is TRBV7-9, the J gene TRBJ1-1; maybe TRBD1 (5 bases). V lost 0 bases, J lost 5 bases, and 10 bases lay in between. The CDR3 totals 14 residues. Germline V gives CDR1 SEHNR, CDR2 FQNEAQ (reference sequence). The CDR3 DNA reads TGTGCCAGCAGCTTAGCAGGGGTGGCGACTGAAGCTTTCTTT. Protein sequence: CASSLAGVATEAFF.

This chain connects TRBV11-2 to TRBJ2-7; the match to TRBD2 covers 13 bases. Germline V gene lookup returns CDR1 SGHAT and CDR2 FQNNGV. J lost 1 base, V lost 5 bases, and 2 bases had no gene match. The CDR3 has 15 residues. CDR3 bases: TGTGCCAGCAGCCAGGGACTAGCGGGGTCCTACGAGCAGTACTTC. Its translation is CASSQGLAGSYEQYF.

Only a few counts were recorded for this clone. J is TRBJ2-3 and V is TRBV2, with TRBD1 matching over 11 bases. This CDR3 has 14 residues. V lost 6 bases to trimming and J lost 4 bases; unmatched junction nucleotides: 3. In germline, CDR1 is SNHLY, CDR2 FYNNEI. The CDR3 sequence: CASRGQGVADTQYF. In DNA, the CDR3 is TGTGCCAGCAGGGGACAGGGGGTCGCAGATACGCAGTATTTT.

V gene TRBV7-8 combines with J gene TRBJ2-5; either TRBD1 or TRBD2 may supply D (6 bases each). The V gene lost 1 base and the J gene lost 0 bases, with 15 bases spanning the gap. Germline V gene lookup returns CDR1 SGHVS and CDR2 FQNEAQ. The CDR3 length is 17 residues. CDR3 nucleotides: TGTGCCAGCAGCTTAGATCGCAAGGGGGACTACCAAGAGACCCAGTACTTC. Encoded protein: CASSLDRKGDYQETQYF.

The V gene is TRBV27, the J gene TRBJ2-7, with 11 nucleotides matching TRBD1. The CDR3 has 15 amino acids. Trimming took 5 bases from V and 3 from J; bases not matched to a gene: 6. Germline V lookup: CDR1 MNHEY, CDR2 SMNVEV (reference sequence). CDR3 amino acids: CASSPIGTGGYEQYF. CDR3 bases: TGTGCCAGCAGTCCCATAGGGACAGGGGGCTACGAGCAGTACTTC.